This T cell receptor (beta chain) comes out of a study of CD8+ T cells in alopecia areata (dated by TCRdb to 2016 to 2018). Notes on the research overall: Skin from C3H/HeJ donors aged 6-12 months with spontaneous alopecia was grafted onto female C3H/HeJ recipients aged roughly 6-10 weeks. To study T cell clonal expansion in alopecia areata, the researchers applied high-throughput TCRbeta sequencing to both the C3H/HeJ mouse model and human patients. Scalp tissue and sorted CD4+ and CD8+ peripheral blood T cells from patchy and totalis/universalis alopecia areata patients and from healthy controls were covered by human TCRbeta sequencing. Clonality in the scalp was compared among normal scalp (n=4), patchy alopecia areata scalp (n=8), and alopecia totalis/universalis scalp (n=8). The RNA source kit depended on sample type: the PAXgene miRNA kit for fixed scalp, the miRNeasy kit for PBMCs, and the RNeasy kit for mouse skin. TCRbeta CDR3 regions were amplified by immunoSEQ multiplex PCR using 35 Vbeta forward and 13 Jbeta reverse primers. Broad study findings and their caveats: Shared TCR sequences between patients were less evident than in mice, which may be partly attributable to HLA diversity in the patient population. Unlike mouse skin, which is dominated by gammadelta T cells, normal human skin has resident alphabeta T cells that are also sequenced, and this complicates analysis of the scalp TCR repertoire. Compared with normal scalp, lesional scalp had higher clonality and more expanded CD8+ clones, particularly in alopecia totalis/universalis, a pattern that suggests antigenic drive.

The library came from the immunoSEQ multiplex PCR assay. To provide template for TCR sequencing, every sample had RNA extracted and reverse transcribed into cDNA. SuperScript III was used to make first-strand cDNA, primed with a 2:1 mix of oligo-dT and random hexamers. A synthetic immune receptor repertoire was used to measure amplification bias, and any remaining bias was corrected computationally. Sequencing of the libraries was done on Illumina HiSeq using 60 bp reads that spanned the CDR3 and were read from J toward V. The original pipeline was this. Raw reads were preprocessed to remove errors, and CDR3 was defined according to IMGT conventions as the region from the conserved cysteine to phenylalanine. Clonality was computed by normalizing Shannon entropy by log2 of the number of productive unique TCRs and subtracting the result from 1. Scalp TCRbeta sequences were cross-referenced with sorted blood CD4 and CD8 repertoires so that the CD4 or CD8 identity of scalp clones could be inferred. The table was pulled from immuneACCESS by TCRdb, which kept in-frame rearrangements only. Such tables lose some clones; where checked, under half of the loss comes from unresolved V genes, and the rest has no known cause. V and J calls and clone size are given by that table; D and trimming were obtained from the DNA. The sample counts roughly 260,000 clones, each observed more than once. 1.2% of the sample goes to the ten largest clones.

Cells from pooled mouse cutaneous lymph nodes were stained for CD4, CD8alpha, NKG2D, NKG2ACE and other markers and then sorted on a BD Influx. Remarks on this clone: This clone's antigen is unknown. Gene names, together with germline sequences, are murine for this receptor. The CDR3 goes on 4 residues after the read ends, and that part is filled in from the germline J gene.

From the cysteine up to the phenylalanine, the CDR3 has a length of 14 residues. Sequencing covers 30 bases of the CDR3, shown here with the frame starting at base 1. Trimming at the junction amounts to 2 bases on V and 0 bases on J, and the germline ends lie 10 bases apart. CDR1 GKSSPN and CDR2 SITVG were looked up in the germline V gene. The rearrangement combines TRBV31 with TRBJ1-2; possibly the D gene is TRBD1, per 5 matching bases. Sequencing was carried out using CD4+ T cells sorted from a lymph node. The clonotype originates from a C3H/HeJ mouse with alopecia areata. These mice carry the MHC haplotype H2-k. The CDR3 DNA, read in part, is TGTGCCTGGAGTGAGACAGCAGCAAACTCC. It translates as CAWSETAANS. The CDR3 as a whole reads CAWSETAANSDYTF.